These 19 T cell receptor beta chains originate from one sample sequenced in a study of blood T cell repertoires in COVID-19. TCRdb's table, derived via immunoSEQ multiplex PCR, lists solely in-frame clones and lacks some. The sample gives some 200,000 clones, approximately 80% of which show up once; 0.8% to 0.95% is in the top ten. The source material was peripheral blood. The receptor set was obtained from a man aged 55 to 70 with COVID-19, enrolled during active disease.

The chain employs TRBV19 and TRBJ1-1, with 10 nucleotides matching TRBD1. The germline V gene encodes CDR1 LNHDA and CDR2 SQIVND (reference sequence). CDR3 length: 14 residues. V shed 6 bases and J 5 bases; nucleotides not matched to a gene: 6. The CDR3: CASRPTGGWTEAFF. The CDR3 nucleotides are TGTGCCAGTAGACCGACAGGGGGCTGGACTGAAGCTTTCTTT.

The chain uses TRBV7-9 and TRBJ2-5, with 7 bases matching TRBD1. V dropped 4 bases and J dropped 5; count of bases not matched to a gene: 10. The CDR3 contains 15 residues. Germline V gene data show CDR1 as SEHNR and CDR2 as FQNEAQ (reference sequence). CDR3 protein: CASSSGTAPGETQYF. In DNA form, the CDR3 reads TGTGCCAGCAGCTCAGGGACAGCCCCGGGTGAGACCCAGTACTTC.

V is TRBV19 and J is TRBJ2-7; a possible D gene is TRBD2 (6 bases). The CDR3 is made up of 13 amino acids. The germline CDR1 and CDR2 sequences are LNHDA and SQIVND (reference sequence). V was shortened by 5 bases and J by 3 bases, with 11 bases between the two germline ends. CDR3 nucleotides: TGTGCCAGTAGTCGGCCGGACTACTACGAGCAGTACTTC. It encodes CASSRPDYYEQYF.

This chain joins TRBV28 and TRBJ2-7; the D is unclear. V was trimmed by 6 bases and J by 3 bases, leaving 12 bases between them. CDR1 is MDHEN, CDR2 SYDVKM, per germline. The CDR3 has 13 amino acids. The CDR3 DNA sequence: TGTGCCAGCAGCCTTAGCCTCCACTACGAGCAGTACTTC. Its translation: CASSLSLHYEQYF. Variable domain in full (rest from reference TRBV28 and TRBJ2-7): DVKVTQSSRYLVKRTGEKVFLECVQDMDHENMFWYRQDPGLGLRLIYFSYDVKMKEKGDIPEGYSVSREKKERFSLILESASTNQTSMYLCASSLSLHYEQYFGPGTRLTVT.

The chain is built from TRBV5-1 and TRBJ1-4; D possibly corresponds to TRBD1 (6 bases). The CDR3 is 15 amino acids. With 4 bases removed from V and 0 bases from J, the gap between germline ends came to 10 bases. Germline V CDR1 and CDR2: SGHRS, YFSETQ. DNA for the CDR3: TGCGCCAGCAGCACCCGACAGGCAACTAATGAAAAACTGTTTTTT. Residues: CASSTRQATNEKLFF.

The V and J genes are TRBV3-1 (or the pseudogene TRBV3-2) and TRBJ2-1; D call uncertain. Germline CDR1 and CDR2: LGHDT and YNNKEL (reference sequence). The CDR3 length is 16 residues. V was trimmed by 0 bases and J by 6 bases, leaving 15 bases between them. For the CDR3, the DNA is TGTGCCAGCAGCCAAGAGCTGCACAACCCTTTCAATGAGCAGTTCTTC. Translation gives CASSQELHNPFNEQFF.

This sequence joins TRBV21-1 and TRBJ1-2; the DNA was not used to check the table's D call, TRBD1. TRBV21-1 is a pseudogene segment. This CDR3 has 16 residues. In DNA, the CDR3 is TGTGCCAGCAGCAAAGAAGGGACGAGGGGGCGGTTTGGCTACACCTTC. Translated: CASSKEGTRGRFGYTF.

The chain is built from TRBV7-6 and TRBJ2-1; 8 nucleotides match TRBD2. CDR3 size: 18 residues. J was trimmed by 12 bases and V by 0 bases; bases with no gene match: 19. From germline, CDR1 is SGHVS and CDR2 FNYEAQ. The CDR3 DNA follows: TGTGCCAGCAGCTTAGCAGGCGCCAGCGGGAGTAATCAGGGTGGGCAGTTCTTC. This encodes CASSLAGASGSNQGGQFF. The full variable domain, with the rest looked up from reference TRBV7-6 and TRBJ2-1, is GAGVSQSPRYKVTKRGQDVALRCDPISGHVSLYWYRQALGQGPEFLTYFNYEAQQDKSGLPNDRFSAERPEGSISTLTIQRTEQRDSAMYRCASSLAGASGSNQGGQFFGPGTRLTVL.

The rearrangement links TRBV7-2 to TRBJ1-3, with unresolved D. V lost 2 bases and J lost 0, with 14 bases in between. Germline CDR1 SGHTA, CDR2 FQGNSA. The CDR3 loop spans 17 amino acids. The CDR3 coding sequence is TGTGCCAGCAGCTTAAACGCCGTCAGGTTCTCTGGAAACACCATATATTTT. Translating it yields CASSLNAVRFSGNTIYF.

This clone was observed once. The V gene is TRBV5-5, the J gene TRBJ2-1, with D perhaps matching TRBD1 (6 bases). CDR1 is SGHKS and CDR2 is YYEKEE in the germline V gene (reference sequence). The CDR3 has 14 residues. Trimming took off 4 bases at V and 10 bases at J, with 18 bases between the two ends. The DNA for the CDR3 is TGTGCCAGCAGCGGGACAACCCGAGTTTGGGAGCAGTTCTTC. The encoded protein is CASSGTTRVWEQFF.

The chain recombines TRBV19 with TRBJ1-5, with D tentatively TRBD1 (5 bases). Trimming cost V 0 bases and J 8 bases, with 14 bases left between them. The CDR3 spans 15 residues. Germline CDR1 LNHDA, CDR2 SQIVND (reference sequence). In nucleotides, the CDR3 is TGTGCCAGTAGTATAGATCGTGGGGCCTTTGAGCCCCAGCATTTT. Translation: CASSIDRGAFEPQHF. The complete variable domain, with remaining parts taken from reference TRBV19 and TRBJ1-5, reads DGGITQSPKYLFRKEGQNVTLSCEQNLNHDAMYWYRQDPGQGLRLIYYSQIVNDFQKGDIAEGYSVSREKKESFPLTVTSAQKNPTAFYLCASSIDRGAFEPQHFGDGTRLSIL.

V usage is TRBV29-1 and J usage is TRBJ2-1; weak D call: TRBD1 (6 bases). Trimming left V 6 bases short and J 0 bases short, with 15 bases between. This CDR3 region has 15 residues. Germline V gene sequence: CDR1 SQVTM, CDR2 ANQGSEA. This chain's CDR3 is CSVVDRPISYNEQFF. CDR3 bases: TGCAGCGTGGTAGACAGGCCGATCTCCTACAATGAGCAGTTCTTC.

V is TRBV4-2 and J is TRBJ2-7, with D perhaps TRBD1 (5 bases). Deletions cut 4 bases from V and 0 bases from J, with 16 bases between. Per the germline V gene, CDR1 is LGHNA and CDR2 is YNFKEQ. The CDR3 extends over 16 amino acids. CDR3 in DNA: TGTGCCAGCAGCCCCGGGTGGGGCCCCAGCTCCTACGAGCAGTACTTC. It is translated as CASSPGWGPSSYEQYF.

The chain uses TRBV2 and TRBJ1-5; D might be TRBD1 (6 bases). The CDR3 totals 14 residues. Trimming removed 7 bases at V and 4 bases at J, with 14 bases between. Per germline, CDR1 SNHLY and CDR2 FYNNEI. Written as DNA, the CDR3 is TGTGCCAGCAATGGGGGCAGGGGTAATCAGCCCCAGCATTTT. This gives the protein CASNGGRGNQPQHF. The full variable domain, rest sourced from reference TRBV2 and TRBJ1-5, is EPEVTQTPSHQVTQMGQEVILRCVPISNHLYFYWYRQILGQKVEFLVSFYNNEISEKSEIFDDQFSVERPDGSNFTLKIRSTKLEDSAMYFCASNGGRGNQPQHFGDGTRLSIL.

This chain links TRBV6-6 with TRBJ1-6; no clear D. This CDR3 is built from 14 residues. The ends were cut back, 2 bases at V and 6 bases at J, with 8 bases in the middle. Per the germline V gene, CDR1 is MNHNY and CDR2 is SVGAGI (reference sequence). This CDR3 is CASSYPETNSPLHF. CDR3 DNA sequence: TGTGCCAGCAGTTACCCGGAGACTAATTCACCCCTCCACTTT.

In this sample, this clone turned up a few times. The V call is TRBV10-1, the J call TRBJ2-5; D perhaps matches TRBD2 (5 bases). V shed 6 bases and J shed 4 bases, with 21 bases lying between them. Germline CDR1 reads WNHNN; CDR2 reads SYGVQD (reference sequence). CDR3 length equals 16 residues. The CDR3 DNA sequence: TGCGCCAGCAGACTCGCCCCCAGTCGAGGGAGAGAGACCCAGTACTTC. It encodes CASRLAPSRGRETQYF.

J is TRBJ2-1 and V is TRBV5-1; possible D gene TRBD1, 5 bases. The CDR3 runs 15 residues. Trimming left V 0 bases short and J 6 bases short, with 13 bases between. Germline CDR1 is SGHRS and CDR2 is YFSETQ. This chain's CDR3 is CASSLGQGFRNEQFF. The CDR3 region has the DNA TGCGCCAGCAGCTTGGGCCAGGGATTTCGCAATGAGCAGTTCTTC. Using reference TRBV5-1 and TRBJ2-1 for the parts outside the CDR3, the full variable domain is KAGVTQTPRYLIKTRGQQVTLSCSPISGHRSVSWYQQTPGQGLQFLFEYFSETQRNKGNFPGRFSGRQFSNSRSEMNVSTLELGDSALYLCASSLGQGFRNEQFFGPGTRLTVL.

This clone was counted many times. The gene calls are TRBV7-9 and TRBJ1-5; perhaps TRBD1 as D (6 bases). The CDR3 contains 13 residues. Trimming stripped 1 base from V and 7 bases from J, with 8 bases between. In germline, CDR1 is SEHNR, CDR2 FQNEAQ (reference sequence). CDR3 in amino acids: CASSLGGQQPQHF. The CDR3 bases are TGTGCCAGCAGCTTAGGGGGGCAACAGCCCCAGCATTTT.

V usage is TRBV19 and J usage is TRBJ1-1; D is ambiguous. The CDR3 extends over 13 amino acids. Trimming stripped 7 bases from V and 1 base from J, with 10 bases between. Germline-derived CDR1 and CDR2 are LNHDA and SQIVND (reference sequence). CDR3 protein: CASKAEGNTEAFF. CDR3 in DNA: TGTGCCAGTAAGGCGGAGGGGAACACTGAAGCTTTCTTT.